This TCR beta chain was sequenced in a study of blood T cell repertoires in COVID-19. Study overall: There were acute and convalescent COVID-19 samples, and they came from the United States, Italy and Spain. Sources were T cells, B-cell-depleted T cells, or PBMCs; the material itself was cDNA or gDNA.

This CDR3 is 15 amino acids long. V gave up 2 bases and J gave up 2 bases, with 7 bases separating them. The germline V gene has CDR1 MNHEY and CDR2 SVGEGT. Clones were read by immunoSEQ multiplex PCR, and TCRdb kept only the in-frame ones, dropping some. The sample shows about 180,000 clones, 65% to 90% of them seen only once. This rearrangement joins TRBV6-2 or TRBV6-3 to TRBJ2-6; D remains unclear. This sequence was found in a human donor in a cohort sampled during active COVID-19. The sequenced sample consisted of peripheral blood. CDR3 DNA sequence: TGTGCCAGCAGTTACGGAGAAACTGGGGCCAACGTCCTGACTTTC. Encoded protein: CASSYGETGANVLTF.